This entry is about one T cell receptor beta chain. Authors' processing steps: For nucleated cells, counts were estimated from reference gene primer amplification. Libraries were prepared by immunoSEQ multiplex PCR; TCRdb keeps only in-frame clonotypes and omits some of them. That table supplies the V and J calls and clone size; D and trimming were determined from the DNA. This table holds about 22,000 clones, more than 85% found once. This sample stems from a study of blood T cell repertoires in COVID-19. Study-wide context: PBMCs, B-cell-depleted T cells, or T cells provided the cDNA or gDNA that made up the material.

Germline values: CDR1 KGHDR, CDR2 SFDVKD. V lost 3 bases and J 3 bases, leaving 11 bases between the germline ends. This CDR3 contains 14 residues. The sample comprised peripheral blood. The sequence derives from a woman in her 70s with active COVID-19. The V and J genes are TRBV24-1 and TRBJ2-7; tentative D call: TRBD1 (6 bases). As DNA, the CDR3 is TGTGCCACCAGTGATCCGGAGGACAGCTACGAGCAGTACTTC. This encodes CATSDPEDSYEQYF.